The sequence of this T cell receptor (beta chain) was determined in a study of fetal regulatory T cell absence and autoimmunity. Some clones are missing from TCRdb's copy, which holds only in-frame ones; the method was immunoSEQ multiplex PCR. The sample contains about 46,000 clones, approximately 83% of which appear only once. The germline V gene has CDR1 SGHKS and CDR2 YYEKEE (reference sequence). The CDR3 runs 15 residues. V gave up 4 bases and J gave up 4 bases; unmatched junction bases: 8. The sample taken for sequencing was cord blood. The sequence came from a newborn boy with IPEX syndrome. The chain carries TRBV5-5 and TRBJ2-7, with 10 bases identical to TRBD2. The CDR3 here is CASSPPGLASYEQYF. The CDR3 nucleotides read TGTGCCAGCAGCCCTCCGGGACTAGCGTCGTACGAGCAGTACTTC.